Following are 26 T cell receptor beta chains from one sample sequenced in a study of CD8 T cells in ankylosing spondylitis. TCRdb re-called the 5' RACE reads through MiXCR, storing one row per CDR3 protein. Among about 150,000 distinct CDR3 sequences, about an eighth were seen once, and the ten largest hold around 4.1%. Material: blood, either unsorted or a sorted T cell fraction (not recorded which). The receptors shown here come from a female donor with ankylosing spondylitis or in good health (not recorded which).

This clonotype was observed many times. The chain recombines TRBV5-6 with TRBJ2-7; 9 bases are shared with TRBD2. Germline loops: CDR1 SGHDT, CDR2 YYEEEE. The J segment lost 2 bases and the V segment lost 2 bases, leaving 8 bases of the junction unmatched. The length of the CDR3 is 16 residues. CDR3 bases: TGTGCCAGCAGCTTTGTATCCGGCGGGAGGGCCTACGAGCAGTACTTC. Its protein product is CASSFVSGGRAYEQYF.

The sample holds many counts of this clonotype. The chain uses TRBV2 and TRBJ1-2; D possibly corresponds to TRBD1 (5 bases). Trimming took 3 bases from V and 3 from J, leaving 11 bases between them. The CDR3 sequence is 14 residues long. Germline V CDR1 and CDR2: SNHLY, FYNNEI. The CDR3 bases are TGTGCCAGCAGTGATCAGGGCAGTCACTATGGCTACACCTTC. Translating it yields CASSDQGSHYGYTF.

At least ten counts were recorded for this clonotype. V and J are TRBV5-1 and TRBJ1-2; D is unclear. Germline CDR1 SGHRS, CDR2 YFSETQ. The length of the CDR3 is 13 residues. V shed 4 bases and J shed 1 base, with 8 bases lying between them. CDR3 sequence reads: CASSTDVNYGYTF. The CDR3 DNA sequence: TGCGCCAGCAGCACCGACGTTAACTATGGCTACACCTTC.

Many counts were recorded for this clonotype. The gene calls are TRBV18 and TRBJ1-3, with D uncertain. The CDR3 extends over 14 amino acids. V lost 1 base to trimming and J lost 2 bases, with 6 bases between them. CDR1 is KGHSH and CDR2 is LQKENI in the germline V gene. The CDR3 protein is CASSPQDAGNTIYF. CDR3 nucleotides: TGTGCCAGCTCACCACAGGATGCTGGAAACACCATATATTTT.

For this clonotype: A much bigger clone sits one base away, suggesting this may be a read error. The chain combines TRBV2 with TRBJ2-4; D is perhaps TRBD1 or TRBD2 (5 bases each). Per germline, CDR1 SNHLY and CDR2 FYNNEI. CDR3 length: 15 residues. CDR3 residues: CASSETALAKNIRYF. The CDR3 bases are TGTGCCAGCAGTGAGACAGCTCTAGCCAAAAACATTCGGTACTTC.

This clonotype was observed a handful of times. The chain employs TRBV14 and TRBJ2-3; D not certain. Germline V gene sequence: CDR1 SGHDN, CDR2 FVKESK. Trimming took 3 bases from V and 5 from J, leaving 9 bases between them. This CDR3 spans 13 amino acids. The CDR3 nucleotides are TGTGCCAGCAGCCACACAAGACAAGATACGCAGTATTTT. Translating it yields CASSHTRQDTQYF.

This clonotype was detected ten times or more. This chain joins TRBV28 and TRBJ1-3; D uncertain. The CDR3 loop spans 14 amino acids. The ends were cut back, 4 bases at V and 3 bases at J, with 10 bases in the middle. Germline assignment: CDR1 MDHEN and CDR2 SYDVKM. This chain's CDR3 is CASSSPIGGNTIYF. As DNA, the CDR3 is TGTGCCAGCAGTTCACCGATCGGTGGAAACACCATATATTTT.

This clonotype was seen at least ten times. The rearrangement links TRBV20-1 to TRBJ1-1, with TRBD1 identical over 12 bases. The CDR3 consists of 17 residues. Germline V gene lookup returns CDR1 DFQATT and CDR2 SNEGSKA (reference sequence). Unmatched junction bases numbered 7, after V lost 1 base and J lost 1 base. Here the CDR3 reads CSARAGTGGRGNTEAFF. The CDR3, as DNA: TGCAGTGCTAGAGCTGGGACAGGGGGCCGGGGGAACACTGAAGCTTTCTTT.

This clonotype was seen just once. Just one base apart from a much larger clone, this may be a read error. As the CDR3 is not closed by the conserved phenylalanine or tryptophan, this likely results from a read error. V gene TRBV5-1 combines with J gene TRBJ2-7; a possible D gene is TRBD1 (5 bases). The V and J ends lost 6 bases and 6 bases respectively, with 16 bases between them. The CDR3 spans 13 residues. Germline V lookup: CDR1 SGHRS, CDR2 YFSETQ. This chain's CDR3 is CASTMSGPGEQYL. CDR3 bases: TGCGCCAGCACCATGTCAGGGCCCGGCGAGCAGTACCTC.

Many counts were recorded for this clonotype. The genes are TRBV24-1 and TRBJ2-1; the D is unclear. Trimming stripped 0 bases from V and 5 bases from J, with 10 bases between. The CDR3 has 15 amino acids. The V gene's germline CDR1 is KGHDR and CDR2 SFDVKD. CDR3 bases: TGTGCCACCAGTGATTTGCAGGCTGAAAACAATGAGCAGTTCTTC. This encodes CATSDLQAENNEQFF.

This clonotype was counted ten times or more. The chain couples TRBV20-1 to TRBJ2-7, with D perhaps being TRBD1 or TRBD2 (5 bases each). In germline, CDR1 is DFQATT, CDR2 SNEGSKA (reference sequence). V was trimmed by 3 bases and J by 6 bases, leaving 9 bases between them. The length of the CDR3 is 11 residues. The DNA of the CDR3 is TGCAGTGCTAGGAGGGGAACCGAGCAGTACTTC. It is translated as CSARRGTEQYF.

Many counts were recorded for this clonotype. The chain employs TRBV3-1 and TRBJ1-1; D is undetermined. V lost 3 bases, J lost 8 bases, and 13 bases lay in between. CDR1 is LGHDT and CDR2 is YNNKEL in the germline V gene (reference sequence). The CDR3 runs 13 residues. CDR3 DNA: TGTGCCAGCAGCCAGCCATGGGGAGGGGAAGCTTTCTTT. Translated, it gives CASSQPWGGEAFF.

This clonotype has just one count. In DNA form, the CDR3 reads TGCAGTGCTAGTCGAGACTACGAGGATACCCAGTACTTC. This encodes CSASRDYEDTQYF. The V gene is TRBV20-1, the J gene TRBJ2-5, with D possibly TRBD2 on 5 matching bases. The germline gives CDR1 DFQATT, CDR2 SNEGSKA (reference sequence). Trimming took 3 bases from V and 8 from J, leaving 16 bases between them. The CDR3 runs 13 residues.

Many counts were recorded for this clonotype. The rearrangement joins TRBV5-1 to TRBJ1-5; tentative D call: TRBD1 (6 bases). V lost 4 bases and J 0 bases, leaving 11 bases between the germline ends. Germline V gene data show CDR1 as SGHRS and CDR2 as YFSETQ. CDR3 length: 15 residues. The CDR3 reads CASSPTGYSNQPQHF. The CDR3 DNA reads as TGCGCCAGCAGCCCCACAGGGTATAGCAATCAGCCCCAGCATTTT. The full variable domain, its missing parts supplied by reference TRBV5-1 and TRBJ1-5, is KAGVTQTPRYLIKTRGQQVTLSCSPISGHRSVSWYQQTPGQGLQFLFEYFSETQRNKGNFPGRFSGRQFSNSRSEMNVSTLELGDSALYLCASSPTGYSNQPQHFGDGTRLSIL.

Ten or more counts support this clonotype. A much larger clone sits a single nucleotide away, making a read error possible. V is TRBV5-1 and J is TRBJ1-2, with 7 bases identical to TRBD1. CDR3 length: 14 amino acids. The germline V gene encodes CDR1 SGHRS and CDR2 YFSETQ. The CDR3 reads CASSFTDRNYGYSF. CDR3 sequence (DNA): TGCGCCAGCAGCTTTACGGACAGGAACTATGGCTACTCCTTC.

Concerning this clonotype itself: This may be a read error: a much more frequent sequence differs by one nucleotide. The CDR3 bases are TGTGTGGTCGGGGGACAGGGTGGAACCGGGGAGCTGTTTTTT. The encoded protein is CVVGGQGGTGELFF. The chain joins TRBV10-3 to TRBJ2-2, with 9 nucleotides matching TRBD1. Germline assignment: CDR1 ENHRY and CDR2 SYGVKD. The CDR3 spans 14 residues.

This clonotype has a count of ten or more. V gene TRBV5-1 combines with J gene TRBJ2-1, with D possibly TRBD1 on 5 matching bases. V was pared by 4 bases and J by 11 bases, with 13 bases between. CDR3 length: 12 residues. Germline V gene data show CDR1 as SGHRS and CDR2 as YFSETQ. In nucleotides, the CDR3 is TGCGCCAGCAGCCAGACAGAGAATCAGCAGTTCTTC. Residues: CASSQTENQQFF.

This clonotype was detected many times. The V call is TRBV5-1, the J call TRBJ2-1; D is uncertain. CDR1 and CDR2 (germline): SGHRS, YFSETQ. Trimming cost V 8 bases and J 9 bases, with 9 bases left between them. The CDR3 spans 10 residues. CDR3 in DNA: TGCGCCAGAACAGCCACTGAGCAGTTCTTC. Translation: CARTATEQFF.

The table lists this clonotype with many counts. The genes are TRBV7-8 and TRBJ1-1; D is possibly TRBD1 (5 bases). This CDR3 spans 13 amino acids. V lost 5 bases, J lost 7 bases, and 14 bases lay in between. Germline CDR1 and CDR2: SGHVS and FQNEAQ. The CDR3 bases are TGTGCCAGCAGCCAGCTGGGGCTAGATGAAGCTTTCTTT. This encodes CASSQLGLDEAFF.

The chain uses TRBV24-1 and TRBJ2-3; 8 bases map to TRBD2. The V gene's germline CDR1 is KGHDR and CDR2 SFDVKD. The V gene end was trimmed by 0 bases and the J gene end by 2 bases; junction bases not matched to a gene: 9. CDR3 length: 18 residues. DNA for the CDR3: TGTGCCACCAGTGATTTGCCCTTTGGGCGGGAGGACACAGATACGCAGTATTTT. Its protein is CATSDLPFGREDTDTQYF.

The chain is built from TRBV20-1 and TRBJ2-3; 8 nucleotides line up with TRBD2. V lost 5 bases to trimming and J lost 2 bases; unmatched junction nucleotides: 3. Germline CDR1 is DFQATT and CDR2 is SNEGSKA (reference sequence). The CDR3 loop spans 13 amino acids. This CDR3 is CSALAGITDTQYF. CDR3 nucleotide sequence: TGCAGTGCTTTAGCGGGGATCACAGATACGCAGTATTTT.

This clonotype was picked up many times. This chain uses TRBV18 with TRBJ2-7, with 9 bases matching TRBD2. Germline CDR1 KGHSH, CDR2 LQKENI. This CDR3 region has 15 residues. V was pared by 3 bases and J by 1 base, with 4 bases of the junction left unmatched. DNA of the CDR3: TGTGCCAGCTCACCCCCTAGCGGGGCTTCCTACGAGCAGTACTTC. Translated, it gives CASSPPSGASYEQYF.

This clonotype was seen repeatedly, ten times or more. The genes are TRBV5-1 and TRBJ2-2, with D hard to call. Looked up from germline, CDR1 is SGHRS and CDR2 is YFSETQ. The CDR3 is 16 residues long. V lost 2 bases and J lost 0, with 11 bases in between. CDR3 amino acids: CASSFLGRPNTGELFF. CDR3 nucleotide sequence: TGCGCCAGCAGCTTTCTAGGGCGGCCGAACACCGGGGAGCTGTTTTTT.

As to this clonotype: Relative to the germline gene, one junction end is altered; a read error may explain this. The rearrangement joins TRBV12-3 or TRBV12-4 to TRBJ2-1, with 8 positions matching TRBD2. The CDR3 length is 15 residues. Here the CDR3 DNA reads TGTACCAGCAGTTTGGGTGGAGCGGGGGTGGGCGAGCAGTTCTTC. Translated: CTSSLGGAGVGEQFF.

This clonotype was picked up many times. The CDR3 sequence: CASSSSGGASGELFF. The CDR3 nucleotides are TGTGCCAGCAGCTCCTCAGGGGGCGCTTCCGGGGAGCTGTTTTTT. J is TRBJ2-2 and V is TRBV11-1; 8 bases agree with TRBD1. With 4 bases clipped from V and 6 bases from J, the junction kept 7 bases outside the gene matches. Germline CDR1 SGHAT, CDR2 FQDESV (reference sequence). This CDR3 region has 15 residues. Full variable domain (remainder filled in from reference TRBV11-1 and TRBJ2-2): EAEVAQSPRYKITEKSQAVAFWCDPISGHATLYWYRQILGQGPELLVQFQDESVVDDSQLPKDRFSAERLKGVDSTLKIQPAELGDSAMYLCASSSSGGASGELFFGEGSRLTVL.

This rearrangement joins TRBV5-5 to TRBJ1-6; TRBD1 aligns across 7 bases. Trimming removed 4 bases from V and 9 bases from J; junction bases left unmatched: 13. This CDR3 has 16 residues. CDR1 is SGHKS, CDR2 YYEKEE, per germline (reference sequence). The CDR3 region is CASSILTGRLGSPLHF. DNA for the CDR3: TGTGCCAGCAGCATCCTGACAGGGCGCCTCGGTTCACCCCTCCACTTT.